This TCR beta chain was sequenced in a study of T cell responses to AZD1222 COVID-19 vaccine (dated by TCRdb to about 2021). About the full investigation: TCR sequencing was performed for roughly 250 trial participants, of whom some 200 were given two doses of AZD1222 and roughly 25 were given two doses of MenACWY control vaccine. Trial participants were enrolled by age into 18-55, 56-69 and 70-plus year subgroups, with approximately 160, 26 and 62 TCR-sequenced participants respectively.

The germline V gene provides CDR1 KGHSH and CDR2 LQKENI. From the cysteine up to the phenylalanine, the CDR3 has a length of 15 residues. Kept here is only the CDR3 DNA, which spans 45 bases and is read in frame from base 1. The junction shows trimming of 5 bases on V and 5 bases on J, plus 18 bases between the germline ends. Concerning this clone itself: Its binding antigen is unknown. Base qualities are not provided; no much larger clone lies one nucleotide away.

The intended sense of this specimen's time point label: about 28 days (+/-7) after the second vaccine dose. AZD1222 recipients given second doses at about 4 weeks or at about 12 weeks were pooled, since spike-specific TCR depth and breadth were not found to differ between the two schedules. The vaccinee samples were drawn from two UK trials, COV001 and COV002, one of which was a single-blind randomized controlled phase 2/3 trial testing AZD1222 (ChAdOx1 nCoV-19) in healthy adults. For TCRbeta chain sequencing, PBMC samples from trial participants were taken at day 0 and at day 28 after the second dose. The CDR3 regions of human TCRbeta chains were subjected to immunosequencing. On the authors' methods: TCRs in the repertoires were matched against a reference library of SARS-CoV-2-specific TCRs that had been generated with the MIRA antigen-specificity platform. Breadth meant the fraction of unique TCRs that were SARS-CoV-2-associated, whereas depth meant the fraction of total T cells that were SARS-CoV-2-associated. Using the MIRA data, each spike-specific TCR was assigned both to the spike region to which the TCR was reactive and to a CD4 or CD8 class. Log10-transformed breadth and depth values were compared by one-way ANOVA with Sidak's multiple comparisons tests. TCRdb re-hosts the immuneACCESS table, in-frame sequences only. Its copies lack some clones; in the studies checked, an unresolved V gene accounts for under half of them, and the cause for the rest is not known. That table gives V, J and clone size, and the DNA gave D and trimming. The sample contains some 110,000 clones, around 90% of them found a single time. The ten largest clones capture around 4% of the sample.

General conclusions and limits of the study: The whole spike protein was spanned by vaccine-associated CD4 TCRs, and dominant responses were seen in regions 160-218 and 743-854. No day 14 peak-response samples were available, so repertoires were characterized only after the peak T cell response. Most participants were white British and females outnumbered males, and the authors suggested that clonal diversity may have been underestimated. Reportedly, close to half of the unique spike-specific TCRs recognized epitopes lying outside the regions that are mutated in the B.1.351 and B.1.1.7 variants. Conclusions about previously exposed vaccinees are limited because only a handful of AZD1222 recipients were SARS-CoV-2 seropositive at baseline. A significant rise in spike-specific TCR breadth and depth was observed after two AZD1222 doses relative to day 0 and relative to MenACWY recipients. The 56-69-year group was small, and its depth increase did not reach significance, likely because of low power.

The sample was peripheral blood, taken 28 days after the second AZD1222 dose. The sequence joins TRBV18 to TRBJ2-5; the D segment might be TRBD1 or TRBD2, since each matches 6 bases. The clonotype comes from an adult who received the AZD1222 COVID-19 vaccine. The CDR3 region reads CASSSLGGRTETQYF. The DNA sequence follows: TGTGCCAGCTCATCCTTGGGGGGCCGCACGGAGACCCAGTACTTC.